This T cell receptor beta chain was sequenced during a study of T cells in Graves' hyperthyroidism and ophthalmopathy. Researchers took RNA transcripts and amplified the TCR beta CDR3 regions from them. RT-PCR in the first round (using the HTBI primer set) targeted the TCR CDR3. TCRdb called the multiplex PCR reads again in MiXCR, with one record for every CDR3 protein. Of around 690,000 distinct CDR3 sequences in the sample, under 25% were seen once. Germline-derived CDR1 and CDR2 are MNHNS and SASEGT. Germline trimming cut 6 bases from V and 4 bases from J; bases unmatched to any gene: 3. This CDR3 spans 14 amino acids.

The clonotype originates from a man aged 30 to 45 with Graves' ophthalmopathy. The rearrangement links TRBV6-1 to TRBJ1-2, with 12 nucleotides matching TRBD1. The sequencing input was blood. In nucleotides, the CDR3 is TGTGCCAGCAGGGTGGGACAGGGGGCCTATGGCTACACCTTC. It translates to CASRVGQGAYGYTF.